One sample yielded the 16 T cell receptor beta chains listed below, sequenced in a study of monozygotic twins with inflammatory bowel disease. TCRdb reprocessed the 5' RACE reads, with one entry per CDR3 protein and no DNA. The sample table includes approximately 300,000 distinct CDR3 sequences. The sample consisted of blood. Source of these receptors: a human donor with ulcerative colitis or Crohn's disease, or a healthy co-twin of an affected twin (not recorded which).

The rearrangement uses TRBV11-2 and TRBJ2-3; the TCRdb call, TRBD2, lacks DNA for checking. From germline, CDR1 is SGHAT and CDR2 FQNNGV. The CDR3 spans 18 residues. The CDR3 sequence: CASSPKWTSGGRTDTQYF.

This chain joins TRBV30 and TRBJ1-3. The CDR3 is made up of 14 amino acids. CDR1 and CDR2 from the germline V gene are GTSNPN and SVGIG (reference sequence). CDR3 amino acids: CAWNFGDSGNTIYF.

The rearrangement joins TRBV30 to TRBJ2-1; TCRdb gives TRBD2 as the D gene, but with no DNA this cannot be confirmed. This CDR3 spans 15 amino acids. The germline CDR1 and CDR2 sequences are GTSNPN and SVGIG (reference sequence). This CDR3 is CAWSVMGLADNEQFF.

The V call is TRBV5-1, the J call TRBJ2-1. CDR3 size: 12 residues. Germline V gene sequence: CDR1 SGHRS, CDR2 YFSETQ. CDR3 region: CASSITNNEQFF.

The rearrangement uses TRBV11-2 and TRBJ2-5. CDR1 and CDR2 from the germline V gene are SGHAT and FQNNGV. The CDR3 is 11 residues long. The CDR3 protein is CASSVRRSQYF. The full variable domain, its missing parts supplied by reference TRBV11-2 and TRBJ2-5, is EAGVAQSPRYKIIEKRQSVAFWCNPISGHATLYWYQQILGQGPKLLIQFQNNGVVDDSQLPKDRFSAERLKGVDSTLKIQPAKLEDSAVYLCASSVRRSQYFGPGTRLLVL.

J is TRBJ2-7 and V is TRBV20-1; TCRdb lists TRBD1, though no DNA is available to test this call. The germline V gene has CDR1 DFQATT and CDR2 SNEGSKA (reference sequence). The CDR3 spans 12 residues. The CDR3 sequence is CSAREQGGEQYF.

This chain connects TRBV28 to TRBJ1-1. The germline gives CDR1 MDHEN, CDR2 SYDVKM. The CDR3 has 12 residues. CDR3 in amino acids: CASTSSFTEAFF.

The J gene is TRBJ2-5, the V gene TRBV7-2; as DNA is missing, the TRBD2 call by TCRdb cannot be tested. The CDR3 sequence is 16 residues long. CDR1 and CDR2 from the germline V gene are SGHTA and FQGNSA. CDR3 sequence: CASSQSGGALRETQYF.

The CDR3 protein is CASNEWTEQFF. The V gene is TRBV2, the J gene TRBJ2-1; the D call from TCRdb, TRBD1, cannot be confirmed without DNA. Looked up from germline, CDR1 is SNHLY and CDR2 is FYNNEI. There are 11 residues in the CDR3.

The genes are TRBV7-8 and TRBJ2-5; lacking DNA, the TRBD1 call made by TCRdb goes unchecked. This CDR3 is 13 amino acids long. Looked up from germline, CDR1 is SGHVS and CDR2 is FQNEAQ. CDR3 protein: CASSLDRQETQYF.

The chain employs TRBV18 and TRBJ2-6. Germline CDR1 and CDR2: KGHSH and LQKENI. CDR3 length: 13 residues. CDR3 residues: CATEGSGANVLTF. The full variable domain, its missing parts supplied by reference TRBV18 and TRBJ2-6, is NAGVMQNPRHLVRRRGQEARLRCSPMKGHSHVYWYRQLPEEGLKFMVYLQKENIIDESGMPKERFSAEFPKEGPSILRIQQVVRGDSAAYFCATEGSGANVLTFGAGSRLTVL.

The gene calls are TRBV12-3 or TRBV12-4 and TRBJ2-3; TCRdb calls TRBD1, which cannot be checked without DNA. The CDR3 is 14 residues long. CDR3 region: CASRWGQGGDTQYF.

This chain joins TRBV6-5 and TRBJ1-3. This CDR3 has 15 residues. The V gene's germline CDR1 is MNHEY and CDR2 SVGAGI. The chain's CDR3 is CASSYKGSSGNTIYF.

The chain couples TRBV6-2 or TRBV6-3 to TRBJ2-5; the TCRdb call, TRBD2, lacks DNA for checking. Germline values: CDR1 MNHEY, CDR2 SVGEGT. The CDR3 has 16 residues. CDR3 residues: CASSLFTREGRETQYF.

V is TRBV27 and J is TRBJ2-3; TCRdb gives TRBD2 as the D gene, but with no DNA this cannot be confirmed. The CDR3 sequence is 15 residues long. CDR1 is MNHEY, CDR2 SMNVEV, per germline (reference sequence). CDR3 sequence reads: CASSLSNLAGGTQYF.

The rearrangement uses TRBV12-3 or TRBV12-4 and TRBJ2-5; no DNA is available, so the TRBD2 call from TCRdb remains unchecked. The CDR3 is 16 amino acids. The CDR3 spells CASSLFSGGVLGTQYF.